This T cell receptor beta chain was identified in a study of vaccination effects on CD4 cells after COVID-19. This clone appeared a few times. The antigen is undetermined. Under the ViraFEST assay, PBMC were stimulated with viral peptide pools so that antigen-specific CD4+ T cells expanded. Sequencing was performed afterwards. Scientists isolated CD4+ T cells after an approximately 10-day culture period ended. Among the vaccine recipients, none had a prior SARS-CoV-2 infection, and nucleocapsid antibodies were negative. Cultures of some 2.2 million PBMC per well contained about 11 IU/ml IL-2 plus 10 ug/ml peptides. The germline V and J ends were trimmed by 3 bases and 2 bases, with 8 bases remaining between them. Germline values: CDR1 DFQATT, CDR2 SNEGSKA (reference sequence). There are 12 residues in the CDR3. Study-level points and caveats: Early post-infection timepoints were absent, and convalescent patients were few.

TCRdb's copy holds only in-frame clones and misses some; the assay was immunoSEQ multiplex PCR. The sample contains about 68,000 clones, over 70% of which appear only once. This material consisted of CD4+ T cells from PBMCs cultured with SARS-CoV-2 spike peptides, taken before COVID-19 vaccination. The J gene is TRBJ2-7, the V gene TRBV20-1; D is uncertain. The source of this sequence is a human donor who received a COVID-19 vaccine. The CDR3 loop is CSASSETYEQYV. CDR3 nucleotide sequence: TGCAGTGCTAGTTCGGAAACCTACGAGCAGTACGTC.